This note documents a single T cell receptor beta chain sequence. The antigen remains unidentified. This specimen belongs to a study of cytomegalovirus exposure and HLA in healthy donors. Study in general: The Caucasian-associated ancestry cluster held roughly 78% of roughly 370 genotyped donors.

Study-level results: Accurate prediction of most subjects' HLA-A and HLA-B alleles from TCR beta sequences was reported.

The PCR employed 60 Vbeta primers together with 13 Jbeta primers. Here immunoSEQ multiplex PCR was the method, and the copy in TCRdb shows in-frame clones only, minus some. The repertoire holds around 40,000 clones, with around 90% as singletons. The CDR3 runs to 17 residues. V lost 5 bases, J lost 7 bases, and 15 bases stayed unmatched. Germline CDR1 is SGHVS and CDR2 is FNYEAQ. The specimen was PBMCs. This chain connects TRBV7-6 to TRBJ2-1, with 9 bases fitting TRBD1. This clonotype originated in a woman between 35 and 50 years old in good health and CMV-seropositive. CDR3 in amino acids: CASSPVSGTGPLNEQFF. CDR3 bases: TGTGCCAGCAGCCCCGTTTCGGGGACAGGGCCCCTTAATGAGCAGTTCTTC.